This T cell receptor beta chain stems from a study of T cells of healthy individuals. This CDR3 is 14 amino acids long. V was clipped by 2 bases and J by 4 bases, with 8 bases between them. Germline lookup yields CDR1 SGHTA and CDR2 FQGTGA. TCRdb reprocessed the 5' RACE reads via MiXCR and lists one record per CDR3 protein. The sample comprises about 96,000 distinct CDR3 sequences, approximately 15% of which are singletons, and roughly 6.2% rests with the top ten. The V gene is TRBV7-3, the J gene TRBJ2-2; D uncertain. This clonotype was obtained from a human donor in good health. The CDR3: CASSLDRLTGELFF. The CDR3 nucleotides read TGTGCCAGCAGCTTAGACCGTCTCACCGGGGAGCTGTTTTTT.